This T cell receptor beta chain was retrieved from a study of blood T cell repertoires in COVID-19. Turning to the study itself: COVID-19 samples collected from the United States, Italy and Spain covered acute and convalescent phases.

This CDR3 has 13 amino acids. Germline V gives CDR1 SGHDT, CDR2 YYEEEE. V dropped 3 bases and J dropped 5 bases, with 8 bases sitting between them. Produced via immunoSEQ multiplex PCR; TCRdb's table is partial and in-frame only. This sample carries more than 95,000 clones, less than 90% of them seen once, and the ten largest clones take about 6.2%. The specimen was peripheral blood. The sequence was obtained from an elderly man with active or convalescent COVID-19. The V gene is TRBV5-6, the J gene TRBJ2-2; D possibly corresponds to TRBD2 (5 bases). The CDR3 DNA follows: TGTGCCAGCAGCTCGCCGGGGACCGGGGAGCTGTTTTTT. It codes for CASSSPGTGELFF.